The 3 T cell receptor beta chains reported below all come from one sample, sequenced in a study of blood T cell repertoires in COVID-19. Assay: immunoSEQ multiplex PCR; the TCRdb copy retains only in-frame clones and omits some. The sample has approximately 20,000 clones; around 85% are singletons. Material for sequencing was peripheral blood. These receptors all come from an elderly man with acute or convalescent COVID-19.

This chain uses TRBV7-8 with TRBJ1-1; D is possibly TRBD1 (5 bases). Germline CDR1 SGHVS, CDR2 FQNEAQ. V was clipped by 4 bases and J by 1 base, with 10 bases between them. This CDR3 is built from 14 residues. The CDR3 bases are TGTGCCAGCAGCTCGGGACTCTCGAACACTGAAGCTTTCTTT. Protein product: CASSSGLSNTEAFF.

The chain carries TRBV12-3 or TRBV12-4 and TRBJ1-5, with TRBD1 as a possible D gene (5 bases). V was cut by 6 bases and J by 9 bases, with 15 bases left in between. The CDR3 is 13 amino acids. The CDR3, as DNA: TGTGCCAGCAGCGATACACCGGGGGGGCCCCAGCATTTT. Translated: CASSDTPGGPQHF.

The chain couples TRBV27 to TRBJ2-3, with 9 bases lining up with TRBD2. CDR3 size: 14 residues. Germline trimming cut 10 bases from V and 1 base from J; bases unmatched to any gene: 6. CDR1 is MNHEY and CDR2 is SMNVEV in the germline V gene (reference sequence). The CDR3 here is CATLAGVGTDTQYF. The CDR3 region has the DNA TGTGCCACCTTAGCGGGGGTTGGCACAGATACGCAGTATTTT.